This T cell receptor (beta chain) was recorded in a study of control samples from healthy donors and cancer patients. Remarks on this clone: The limits of the CDR3 on the DNA are not certain, so only TCRdb's listed CDR3 is given.

Including both end residues, the CDR3 is 15 amino acids long. Germline lookup yields CDR1 MDHEN and CDR2 SYDVKM. The protocol was immunoSEQ multiplex PCR, while the TCRdb copy is restricted to in-frame clones and leaves out a portion. The data contain just over 50,000 clones, about 88% of them singletons. Sequencing was done on a sample of PBMCs. This clonotype was sampled from a man aged 45-65 years with head and neck cancer. The rearrangement joins TRBV28 to TRBJ2-4; the table calls TRBD1, which could not be checked here. CDR3 region: CASSSSGQGKNIQYF.